This T cell receptor (beta chain) was identified in a study of blood T cell repertoires in COVID-19. Study as a whole: Acute-phase and convalescent COVID-19 samples originated in the United States, Italy and Spain. Sample material is recorded as cDNA or gDNA derived from T cells, B-cell-depleted T cells, or PBMCs.

Germline V gene sequence: CDR1 KGHSH, CDR2 LQKENI. The CDR3 consists of 16 residues. V dropped 1 base and J dropped 4 bases, with 16 bases sitting between them. Before being deemed recovered, Cohort 3 donors had two negative PCRs, clearance, or symptom resolution. This table comes from immunoSEQ multiplex PCR, and its TCRdb copy is limited to in-frame clones, with some not included. Among about 380,000 clones, over 75% were seen once, and the ten largest hold 1% to 1.5%. Input material: PBMCs or T cells enriched from blood (not recorded which). This clonotype was obtained from a man in his thirties or forties who had recovered from COVID-19. This chain connects TRBV18 to TRBJ1-1; D is perhaps TRBD1 (5 bases). This CDR3 reads CASSPQAGDWVTEAFF. The CDR3 nucleotides are TGTGCCAGCTCACCACAAGCGGGGGATTGGGTCACTGAAGCTTTCTTT.